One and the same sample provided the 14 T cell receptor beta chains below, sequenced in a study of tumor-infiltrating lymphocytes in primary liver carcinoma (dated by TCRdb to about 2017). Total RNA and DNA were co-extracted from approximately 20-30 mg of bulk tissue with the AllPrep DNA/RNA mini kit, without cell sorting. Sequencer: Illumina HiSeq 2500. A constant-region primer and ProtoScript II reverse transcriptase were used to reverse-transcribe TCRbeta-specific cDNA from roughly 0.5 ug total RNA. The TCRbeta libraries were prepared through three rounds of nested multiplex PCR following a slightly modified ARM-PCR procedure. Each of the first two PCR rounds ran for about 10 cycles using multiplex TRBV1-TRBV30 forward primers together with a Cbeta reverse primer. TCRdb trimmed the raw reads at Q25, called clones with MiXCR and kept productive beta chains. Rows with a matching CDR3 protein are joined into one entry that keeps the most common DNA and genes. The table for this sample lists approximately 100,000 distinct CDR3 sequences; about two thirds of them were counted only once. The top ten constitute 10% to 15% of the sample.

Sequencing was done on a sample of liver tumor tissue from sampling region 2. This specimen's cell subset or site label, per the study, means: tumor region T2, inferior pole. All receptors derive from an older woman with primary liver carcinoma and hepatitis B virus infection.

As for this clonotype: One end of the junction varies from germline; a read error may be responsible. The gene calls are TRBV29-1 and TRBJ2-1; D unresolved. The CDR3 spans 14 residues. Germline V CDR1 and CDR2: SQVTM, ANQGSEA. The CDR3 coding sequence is TGTTGCGTTGAACCGGCAGGATCCGGCAATGAACAGTTCTTC. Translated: CCVEPAGSGNEQFF.

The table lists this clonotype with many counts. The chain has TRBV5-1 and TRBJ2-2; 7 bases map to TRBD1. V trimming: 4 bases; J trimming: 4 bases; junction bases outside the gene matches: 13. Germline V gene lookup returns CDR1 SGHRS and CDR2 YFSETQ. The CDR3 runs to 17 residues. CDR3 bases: TGCGCCAGCAGCCCCTTCGCGAGGGGGCCGGGCACCGGGGAGCTGTTTTTT. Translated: CASSPFARGPGTGELFF.

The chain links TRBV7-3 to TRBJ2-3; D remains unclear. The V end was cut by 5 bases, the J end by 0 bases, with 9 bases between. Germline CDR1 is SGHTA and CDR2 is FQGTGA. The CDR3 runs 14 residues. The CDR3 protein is CASSKGRSTDTQYF. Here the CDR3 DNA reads TGTGCCAGCAGCAAAGGAAGGAGCACAGATACGCAGTATTTT.

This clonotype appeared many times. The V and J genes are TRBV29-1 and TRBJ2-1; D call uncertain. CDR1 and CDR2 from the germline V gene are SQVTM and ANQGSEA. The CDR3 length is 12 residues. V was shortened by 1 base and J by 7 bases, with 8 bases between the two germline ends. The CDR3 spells CSVEGLWNEQFF. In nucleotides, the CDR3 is TGCAGCGTTGAAGGGTTGTGGAATGAGCAGTTCTTC.

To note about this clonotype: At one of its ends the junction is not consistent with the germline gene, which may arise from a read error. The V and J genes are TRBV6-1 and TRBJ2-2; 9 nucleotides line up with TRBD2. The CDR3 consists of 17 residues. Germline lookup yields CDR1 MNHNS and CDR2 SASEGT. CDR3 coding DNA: TGTGCCAGCACCCCGGGGGTAGCGGGAGCAGGTAACGGGGAGCTGTCTTTT. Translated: CASTPGVAGAGNGELSF.

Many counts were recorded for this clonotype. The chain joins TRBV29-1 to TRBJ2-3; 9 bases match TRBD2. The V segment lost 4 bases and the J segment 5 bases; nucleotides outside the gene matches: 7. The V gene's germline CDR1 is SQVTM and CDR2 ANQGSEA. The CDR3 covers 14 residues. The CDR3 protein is CSVVGGRAVDTQYF. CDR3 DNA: TGCAGCGTTGTTGGCGGGAGGGCCGTAGATACGCAGTATTTT.

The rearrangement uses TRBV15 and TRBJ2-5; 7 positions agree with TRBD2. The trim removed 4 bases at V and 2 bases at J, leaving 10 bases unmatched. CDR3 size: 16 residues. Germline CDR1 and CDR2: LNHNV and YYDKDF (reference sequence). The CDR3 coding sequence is TGTGCCACCAGCAACACGGGGGGAAGAGCGCAAGAGACCCAGTACTTC. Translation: CATSNTGGRAQETQYF.

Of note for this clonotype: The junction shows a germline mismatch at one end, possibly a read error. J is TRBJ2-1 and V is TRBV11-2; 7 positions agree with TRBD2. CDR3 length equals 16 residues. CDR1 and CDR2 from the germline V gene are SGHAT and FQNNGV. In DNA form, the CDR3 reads TGTGCCAGCAGCCGGTGGAGTAGCGGGTTAGAAGATGAGCAGTTCTTT. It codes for CASSRWSSGLEDEQFF.

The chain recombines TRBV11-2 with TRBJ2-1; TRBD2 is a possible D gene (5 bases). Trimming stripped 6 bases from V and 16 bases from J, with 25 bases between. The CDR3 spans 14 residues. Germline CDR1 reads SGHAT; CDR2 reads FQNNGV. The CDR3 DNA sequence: TGTGCCAGCAGTCCGGACTCGAGGTATAGGAAACAATTCTTC. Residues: CASSPDSRYRKQFF. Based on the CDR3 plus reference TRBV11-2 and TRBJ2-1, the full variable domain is EAGVAQSPRYKIIEKRQSVAFWCNPISGHATLYWYQQILGQGPKLLIQFQNNGVVDDSQLPKDRFSAERLKGVDSTLKIQPAKLEDSAVYLCASSPDSRYRKQFFGPGTRLTVL.

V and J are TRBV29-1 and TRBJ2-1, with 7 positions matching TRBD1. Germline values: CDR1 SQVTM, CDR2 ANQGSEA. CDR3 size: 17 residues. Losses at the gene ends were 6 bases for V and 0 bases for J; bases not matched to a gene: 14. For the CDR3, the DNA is TGCAGCGTGCGCTGCTCGGGACAGCTAAACTCCTACAATGAGCAGTTCTTC. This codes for CSVRCSGQLNSYNEQFF.

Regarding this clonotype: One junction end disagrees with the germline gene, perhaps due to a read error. As DNA, the CDR3 is TGTGCCAGTAGTTTACGGAGAAACACAGATACGCGGTATTTT. Its translation is CASSLRRNTDTRYF. This rearrangement joins TRBV11-3 to TRBJ2-3; no definite D call. The CDR3 length is 14 residues. Germline V lookup: CDR1 SGHNT, CDR2 YENEEA.

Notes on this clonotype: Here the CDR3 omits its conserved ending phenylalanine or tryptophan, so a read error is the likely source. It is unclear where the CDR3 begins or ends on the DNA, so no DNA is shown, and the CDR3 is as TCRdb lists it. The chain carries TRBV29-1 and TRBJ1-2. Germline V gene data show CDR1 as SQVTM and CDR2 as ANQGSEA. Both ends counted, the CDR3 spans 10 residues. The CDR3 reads CSVEESSYIL.

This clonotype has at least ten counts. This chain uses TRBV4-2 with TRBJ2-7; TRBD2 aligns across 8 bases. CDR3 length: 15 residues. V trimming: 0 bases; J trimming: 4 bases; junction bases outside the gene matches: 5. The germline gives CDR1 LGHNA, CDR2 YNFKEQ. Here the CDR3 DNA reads TGTGCCAGCAGCCAAGACCGGACTAGCTTTTACGAGCAGTACTTC. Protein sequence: CASSQDRTSFYEQYF.

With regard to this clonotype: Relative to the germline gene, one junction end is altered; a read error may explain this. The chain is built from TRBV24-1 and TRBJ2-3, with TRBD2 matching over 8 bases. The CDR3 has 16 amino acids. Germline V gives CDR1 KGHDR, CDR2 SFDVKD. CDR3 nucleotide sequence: TGTGCCATCAGTGATTCAACGGGAGGGCCGAGAGATACGCAGTATTTT. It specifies CAISDSTGGPRDTQYF.